This TCR beta chain was obtained from a study of Ad26.COV2.S vaccination and SARS-CoV-2 variants. Across the whole study: The trial was COV1001 and the donor's arm was Ad26.COV2.S.

Germline V gene data show CDR1 as LNHDA and CDR2 as SQIVND (reference sequence). CDR3 length equals 14 residues. V lost 4 bases and J lost 0, with 7 bases in between. Using immunoSEQ multiplex PCR, the repertoire was profiled, and TCRdb retains in-frame clones only, with some absent. This sample has 350,000 to 400,000 clones, with approximately 90% found just once. General observations from the study: Reportedly, spike-specific CD8+ and CD4+ T cell responses achieved substantial breadth once vaccination had taken place. Participants given vaccine showed non-spike TCR breadth similar to that of placebo recipients.

Noted treatment: around 19 received Ad26.COV2.S at low or high dose, single or two shots; 5 received placebo; per-sample allocation not given. On day 63 after the first injection, vaccine and placebo recipients gave samples. The vaccine antigen was prefusion-stabilized Wuhan SARS-CoV-2 spike. Concerning this clone: Its target is not known. This sample includes further DNA sequences coding for the same CDR3.

The sequence was collected from a person between 18 and 65 years old who received the Ad26.COV2.S COVID-19 vaccine or a placebo. The J gene is TRBJ1-5, the V gene TRBV19; the D gene is possibly TRBD1 (6 bases). This sample comprised peripheral blood, obtained in a trial of Ad26.COV2.S vaccine versus placebo. This CDR3 is CASSTQGSNQPQHF. The CDR3 DNA reads TGTGCCAGTAGTACACAGGGTAGCAATCAGCCCCAGCATTTT.